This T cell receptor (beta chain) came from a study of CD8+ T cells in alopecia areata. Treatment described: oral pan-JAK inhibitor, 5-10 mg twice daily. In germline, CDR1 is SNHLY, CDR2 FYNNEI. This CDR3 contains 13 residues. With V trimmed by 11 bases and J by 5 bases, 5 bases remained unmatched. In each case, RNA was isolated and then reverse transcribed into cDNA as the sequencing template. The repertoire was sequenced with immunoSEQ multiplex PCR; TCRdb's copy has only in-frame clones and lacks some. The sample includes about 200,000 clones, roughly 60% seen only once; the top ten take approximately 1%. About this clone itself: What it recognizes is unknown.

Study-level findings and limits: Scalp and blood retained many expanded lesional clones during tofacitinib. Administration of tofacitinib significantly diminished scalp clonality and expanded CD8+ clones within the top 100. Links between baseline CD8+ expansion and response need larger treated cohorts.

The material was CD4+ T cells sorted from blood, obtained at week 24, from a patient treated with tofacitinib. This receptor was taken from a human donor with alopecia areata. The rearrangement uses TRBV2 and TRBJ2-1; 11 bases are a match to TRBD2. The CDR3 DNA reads TGTGCCGGCTCTAGCGGGGGGAACAATGAGCAGTTCTTC. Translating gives CAGSSGGNNEQFF.